This T cell receptor beta chain was observed in a study of blood T cell repertoires in COVID-19. Study in general: COVID-19 samples, acute and convalescent, were from the United States, Italy and Spain. The analysed material was cDNA or gDNA that came from T cells, B-cell-depleted T cells, or PBMCs.

Original processing notes: Estimation of nucleated cell counts was performed using reference gene primer amplification. TCRdb's table, derived via immunoSEQ multiplex PCR, lists solely in-frame clones and lacks some. Clone size and V and J calls were adopted from that table, with D and trimming inferred from the DNA. The repertoire holds 70,000 to 90,000 clones, roughly 80% seen once, with about 18% in the top ten. The V segment lost 2 bases and the J segment 5 bases; nucleotides outside the gene matches: 5. The CDR3 sequence is 15 residues long. Germline V lookup: CDR1 MNHEY, CDR2 SVGAGI. The chain recombines TRBV6-5 with TRBJ2-1, with 8 nucleotides matching TRBD1. The sample consisted of peripheral blood. The receptor comes from a woman aged 55-70 years with acute or convalescent COVID-19. The CDR3 nucleotides are TGTGCCAGCAGTTACAGCGGACAGGGAAACAATGAGCAGTTCTTC. Translated: CASSYSGQGNNEQFF.